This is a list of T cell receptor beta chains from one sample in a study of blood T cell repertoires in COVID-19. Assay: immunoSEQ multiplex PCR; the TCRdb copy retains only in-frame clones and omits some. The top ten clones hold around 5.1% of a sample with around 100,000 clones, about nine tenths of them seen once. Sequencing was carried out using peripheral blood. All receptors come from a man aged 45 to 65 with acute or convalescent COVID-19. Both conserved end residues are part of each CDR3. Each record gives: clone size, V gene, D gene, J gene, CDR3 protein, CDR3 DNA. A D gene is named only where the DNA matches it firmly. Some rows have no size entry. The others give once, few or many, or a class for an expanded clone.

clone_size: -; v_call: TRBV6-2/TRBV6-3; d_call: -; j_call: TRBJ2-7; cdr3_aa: CASSYSWLGEYEQYF; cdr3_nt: TGTGCCAGCAGTTACTCCTGGTTAGGGGAATACGAGCAGTACTTC
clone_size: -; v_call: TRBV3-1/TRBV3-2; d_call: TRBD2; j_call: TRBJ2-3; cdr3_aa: CASSQDTRLAGAGLDTQYF; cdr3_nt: TGTGCCAGCAGCCAAGACACGCGACTAGCCGGAGCGGGGCTAGATACGCAGTATTTT
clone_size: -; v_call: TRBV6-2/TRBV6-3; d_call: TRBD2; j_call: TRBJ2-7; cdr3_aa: CASSHSGNVDEQYF; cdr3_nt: TGTGCCAGCAGTCACAGCGGGAATGTGGACGAGCAGTACTTC
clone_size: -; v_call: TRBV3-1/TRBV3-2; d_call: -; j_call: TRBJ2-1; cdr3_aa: CASSQGRGSYNEQFF; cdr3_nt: TGTGCCAGCAGCCAGGGTAGGGGCTCCTACAATGAGCAGTTCTTC
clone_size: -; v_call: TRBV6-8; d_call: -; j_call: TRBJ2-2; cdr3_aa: CASRPDSTGELFF; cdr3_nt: TGTGCCAGCAGACCTGACAGCACCGGGGAGCTGTTTTTT
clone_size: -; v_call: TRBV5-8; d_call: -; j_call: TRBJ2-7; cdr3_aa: CASSPRQEPYEQYF; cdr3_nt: TGTGCCAGCAGCCCAAGACAGGAACCCTACGAGCAGTACTTC
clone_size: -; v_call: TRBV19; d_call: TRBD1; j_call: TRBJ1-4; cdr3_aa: CASSTQGANEKLFF; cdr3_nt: TGTGCCAGTAGTACACAGGGGGCTAATGAAAAACTGTTTTTT
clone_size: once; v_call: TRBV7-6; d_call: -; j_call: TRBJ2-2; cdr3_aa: CASSPRRGNTGELFF; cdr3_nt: TGTGCCAGCAGCCCTAGGAGGGGGAACACCGGGGAGCTGTTTTTT
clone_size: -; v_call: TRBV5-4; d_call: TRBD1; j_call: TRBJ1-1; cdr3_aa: CASSGRGTGPNTEAFF; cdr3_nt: TGTGCCAGCAGCGGGCGAGGGACAGGACCGAACACTGAAGCTTTCTTT
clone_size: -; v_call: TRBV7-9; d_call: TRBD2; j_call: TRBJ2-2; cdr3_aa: CASSSLAGGANTGELFF; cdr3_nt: TGTGCCAGCAGCTCATTAGCGGGAGGGGCGAACACCGGGGAGCTGTTTTTT
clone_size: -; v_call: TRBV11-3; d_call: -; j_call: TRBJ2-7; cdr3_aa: CASSLDPGSEQYF; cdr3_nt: TGTGCCAGCAGCTTAGATCCGGGGAGCGAGCAGTACTTC
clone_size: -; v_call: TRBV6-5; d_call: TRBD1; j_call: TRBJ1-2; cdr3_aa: CASRPGTGGYGYTF; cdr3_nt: TGTGCCAGCAGGCCGGGAACAGGGGGCTATGGCTACACCTTC
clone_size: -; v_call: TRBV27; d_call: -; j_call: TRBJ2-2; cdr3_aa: CASSFGGNTGELFF; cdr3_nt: TGTGCCAGCAGTTTCGGCGGTAACACCGGGGAGCTGTTTTTT
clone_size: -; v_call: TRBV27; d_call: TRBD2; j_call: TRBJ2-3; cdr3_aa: CASSLVGRFPTDTQYF; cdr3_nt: TGTGCCAGCAGTTTAGTCGGGAGGTTCCCCACAGATACGCAGTATTTT
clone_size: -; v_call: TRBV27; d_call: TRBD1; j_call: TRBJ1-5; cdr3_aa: CASSQRQGGGQPQHF; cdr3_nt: TGTGCCAGCAGCCAGCGACAGGGTGGGGGTCAGCCCCAGCATTTT
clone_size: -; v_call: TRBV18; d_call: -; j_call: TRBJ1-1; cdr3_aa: CASSLSGGKNTEAFF; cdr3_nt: TGTGCCAGCTCACTATCCGGGGGGAAGAACACTGAAGCTTTCTTT
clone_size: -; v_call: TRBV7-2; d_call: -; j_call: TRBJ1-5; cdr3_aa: CASSPGGNQPQHF; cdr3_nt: TGTGCCAGCAGCCCCGGAGGCAATCAGCCCCAGCATTTT
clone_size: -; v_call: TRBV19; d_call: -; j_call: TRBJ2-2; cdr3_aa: CASTTDGGPTGELFF; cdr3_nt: TGTGCCAGTACCACGGATGGGGGCCCTACCGGGGAGCTGTTTTTT
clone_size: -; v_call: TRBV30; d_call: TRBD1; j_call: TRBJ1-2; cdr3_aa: CAWTPNPGQSNYGYTF; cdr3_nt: TGTGCCTGGACCCCTAACCCGGGACAGTCAAACTATGGCTACACCTTC
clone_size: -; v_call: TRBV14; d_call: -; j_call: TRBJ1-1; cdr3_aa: CASSRREGRTEAFF; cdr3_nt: TGTGCCAGCAGCCGCCGGGAGGGGAGGACTGAAGCTTTCTTT
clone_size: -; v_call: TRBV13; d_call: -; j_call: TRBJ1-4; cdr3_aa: CASSSNRGDEKLFF; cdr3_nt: TGTGCCAGCAGCTCGAACCGGGGGGACGAAAAACTGTTTTTT
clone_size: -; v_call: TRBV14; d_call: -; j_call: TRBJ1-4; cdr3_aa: CASSMSPIPEKLFF; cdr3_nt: TGTGCCAGCAGCATGAGCCCGATTCCGGAAAAACTGTTTTTT
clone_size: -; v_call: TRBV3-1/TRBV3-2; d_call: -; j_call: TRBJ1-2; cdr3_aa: CASSHGTSNGYTF; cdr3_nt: TGTGCCAGCAGTCACGGGACTTCCAATGGCTACACCTTC
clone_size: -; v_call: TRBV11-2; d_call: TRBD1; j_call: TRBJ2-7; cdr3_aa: CASSLPRQGGQYF; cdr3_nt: TGTGCCAGCAGCTTACCGCGACAGGGGGGGCAGTACTTC
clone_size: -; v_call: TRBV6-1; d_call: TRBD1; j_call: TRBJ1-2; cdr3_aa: CASSEPTGTGRSGYTF; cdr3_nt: TGTGCCAGCAGTGAGCCTACCGGGACAGGGCGGTCAGGGTACACCTTC
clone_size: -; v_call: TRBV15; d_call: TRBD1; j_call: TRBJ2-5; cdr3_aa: CATSRVTGGAETQYF; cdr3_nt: TGTGCCACCAGCAGAGTTACAGGGGGCGCAGAGACCCAGTACTTC
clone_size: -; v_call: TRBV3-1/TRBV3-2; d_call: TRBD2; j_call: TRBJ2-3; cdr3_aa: CASSHGLAGVGGSTSTDTQYF; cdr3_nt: TGTGCCAGCAGCCACGGACTAGCGGGAGTTGGGGGGTCTACTAGCACAGATACGCAGTATTTT
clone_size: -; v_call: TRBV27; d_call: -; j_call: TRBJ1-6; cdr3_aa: CASSFKAGENSPLHF; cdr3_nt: TGTGCCAGCAGTTTTAAAGCAGGGGAGAATTCACCCCTCCACTTT
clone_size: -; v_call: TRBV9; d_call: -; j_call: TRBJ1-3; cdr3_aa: CASSPGEYSGNTIYF; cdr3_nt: TGTGCCAGCAGCCCCGGAGAGTACTCTGGAAACACCATATATTTT
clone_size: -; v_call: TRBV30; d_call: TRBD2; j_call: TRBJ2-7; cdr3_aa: CAWIAAGGGEQYF; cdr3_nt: TGTGCCTGGATCGCGGCGGGAGGTGGCGAGCAGTACTTC
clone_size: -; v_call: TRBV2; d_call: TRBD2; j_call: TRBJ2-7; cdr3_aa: CASSEGLAVDEQYF; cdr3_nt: TGTGCCAGCAGCGAGGGACTAGCGGTCGACGAGCAGTACTTC
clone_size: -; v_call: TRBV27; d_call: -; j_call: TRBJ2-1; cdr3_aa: CASSLDRVSEQFF; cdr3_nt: TGTGCCAGCAGTCTGGACAGAGTCAGTGAGCAGTTCTTC
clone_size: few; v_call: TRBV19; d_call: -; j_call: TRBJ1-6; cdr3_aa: CASSGVDRPNSPLHF; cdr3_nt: TGTGCCAGTAGTGGAGTCGACAGGCCAAATTCACCCCTCCACTTT
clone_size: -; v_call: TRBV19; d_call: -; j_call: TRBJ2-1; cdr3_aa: CASSIRSKDEQFF; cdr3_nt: TGTGCCAGTAGTATTCGGAGTAAGGATGAGCAGTTCTTC
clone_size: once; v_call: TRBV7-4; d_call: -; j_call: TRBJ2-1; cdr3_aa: CASSLGFEGNEQFF; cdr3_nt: TGTGCCAGCAGCTTGGGGTTTGAGGGCAATGAGCAGTTCTTC
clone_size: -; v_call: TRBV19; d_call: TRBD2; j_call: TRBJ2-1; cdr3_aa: CASSNGGRAIINEQFF; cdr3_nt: TGTGCCAGTAGTAATGGAGGGAGGGCCATTATCAATGAGCAGTTCTTC
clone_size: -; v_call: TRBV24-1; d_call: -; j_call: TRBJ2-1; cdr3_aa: CATQGNPHINEQFF; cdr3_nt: TGTGCCACCCAGGGGAACCCCCACATCAATGAGCAGTTCTTC
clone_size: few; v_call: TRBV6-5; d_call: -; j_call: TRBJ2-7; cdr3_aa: CASGEEYYSEQYF; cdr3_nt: TGTGCCAGCGGGGAGGAGTACTACTCCGAGCAGTACTTC
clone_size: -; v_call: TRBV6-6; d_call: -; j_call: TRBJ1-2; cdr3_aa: CASKQGDYGYTF; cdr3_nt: TGTGCCAGTAAACAGGGTGACTATGGCTACACCTTC
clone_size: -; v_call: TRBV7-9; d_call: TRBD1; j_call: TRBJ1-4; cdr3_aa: CASSTEDREDEKLFF; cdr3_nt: TGTGCCAGCAGCACAGAAGACAGGGAGGATGAAAAACTGTTTTTT
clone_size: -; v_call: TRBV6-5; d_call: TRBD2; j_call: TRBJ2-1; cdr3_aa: CASGYGTSGYNEQFF; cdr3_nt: TGTGCCAGCGGATATGGGACTAGCGGCTACAATGAGCAGTTCTTC
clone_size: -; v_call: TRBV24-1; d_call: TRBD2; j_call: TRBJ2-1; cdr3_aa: CATSVSGGFYNEQFF; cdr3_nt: TGTGCCACCAGTGTTAGCGGGGGTTTCTACAATGAGCAGTTCTTC
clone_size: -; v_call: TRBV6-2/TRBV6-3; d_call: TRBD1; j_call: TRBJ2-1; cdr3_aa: CASSVLPPGQGYNEQFF; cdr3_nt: TGTGCCAGCAGTGTACTACCCCCGGGACAGGGGTACAATGAGCAGTTCTTC
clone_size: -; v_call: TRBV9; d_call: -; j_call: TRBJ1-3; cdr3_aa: CASSPSLGQNGNTIYF; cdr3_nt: TGTGCCAGCAGCCCGTCTCTCGGACAGAATGGAAACACCATATATTTT
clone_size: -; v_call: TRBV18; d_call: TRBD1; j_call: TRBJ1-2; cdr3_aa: CASSPQGRQGAYGYTF; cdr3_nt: TGTGCCAGCTCACCACAAGGCCGACAGGGGGCCTATGGCTACACCTTC
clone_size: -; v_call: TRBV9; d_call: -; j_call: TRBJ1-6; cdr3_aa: CASSQGVAGVESPLHF; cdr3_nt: TGTGCCAGCAGCCAAGGGGTGGCAGGGGTAGAGTCACCCCTCCACTTT
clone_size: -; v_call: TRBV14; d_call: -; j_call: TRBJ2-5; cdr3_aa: CASGQRRETQYF; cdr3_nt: TGTGCCAGCGGCCAAAGGCGGGAGACCCAGTACTTC